The next 30 T cell receptor beta chains were all read from a single sample in a study of metastatic and nonmetastatic thyroid tumors. Every patient underwent thyroid surgery untreated. TCRdb re-called clones from the PCR reads using MiXCR. This sample has roughly 33,000 clones, with 15% to 20% found just once. The source material was blood. The receptors were gathered from a male donor with papillary thyroid cancer or a benign thyroid nodule (not recorded which). Some clones in this sample may be carry-over from other donors' samples.

About this clone itself: Lacking the conserved final phenylalanine or tryptophan, this CDR3 likely reflects a read error. The DNA is left out, because the CDR3 cannot be placed on it with certainty; the CDR3 is given as TCRdb lists it. The V call is TRBV11-2, the J call TRBJ2-1; TRBD2, the table's D call, was not compared with the DNA. Inclusive of both ends, the CDR3 amounts to 16 amino acids. Germline CDR1 is SGHAT and CDR2 is FQNNGV. CDR3 region: CASSPVAGGPSNEQSL.

This clone was seen repeatedly, ten times or more. V usage is TRBV2 and J usage is TRBJ2-3; the D gene is possibly TRBD2 (6 bases). V was clipped by 7 bases and J by 2 bases, with 10 bases between them. This CDR3 region has 13 residues. The germline V gene encodes CDR1 SNHLY and CDR2 FYNNEI. The CDR3 nucleotides are TGTGCCAGCATGGGGGGACCCACAGATACGCAGTATTTT. Its protein product is CASMGGPTDTQYF.

The J gene is TRBJ1-6, the V gene TRBV5-4, with D hard to call. CDR1 and CDR2 from the germline V gene are SGHNT and YYREEE (reference sequence). The CDR3 is 14 amino acids. Between the trimmed V and J ends, which lost 4 bases and 6 bases, there was a span of 11 bases. The CDR3 sequence: CASSRASGNSPLHF. CDR3 nucleotide sequence: TGTGCCAGCAGCAGAGCTTCGGGTAATTCACCCCTCCACTTT.

This clone was recorded only once. This chain uses TRBV5-1 with TRBJ2-1; 7 positions match TRBD1. Germline CDR1 reads SGHRS; CDR2 reads YFSETQ. With V trimmed by 0 bases and J by 7 bases, 7 bases remained unmatched. This CDR3 is 15 amino acids long. The CDR3 DNA reads TGCGCCAGCAGCTTGGCAGGGGACAGTGGAAATGAGCAGTTCTTC. It is translated as CASSLAGDSGNEQFF.

The CDR3 spells CASSLLGQGGTDTQYF. For the CDR3, the DNA is TGTGCCAGTAGTCTCCTAGGACAGGGGGGCACAGATACGCAGTATTTT. V is TRBV19 and J is TRBJ2-3; TRBD1 agrees at 10 bases. Germline V gene lookup returns CDR1 LNHDA and CDR2 SQIVND (reference sequence). This CDR3 is 16 amino acids long. After removal of 5 bases from V and 1 base from J, the junction contained 6 bases not matched to a gene.

This sequence joins TRBV18 and TRBJ1-3, with D tentatively TRBD1 (6 bases). V lost 3 bases, J lost 0 bases, and 12 bases lay in between. The CDR3 sequence is 16 residues long. Germline assignment: CDR1 KGHSH and CDR2 LQKENI. The CDR3 DNA sequence: TGTGCCAGCTCACCGAGGACGGACAGCTCTGGAAACACCATATATTTT. Its protein is CASSPRTDSSGNTIYF.

The chain is built from TRBV9 and TRBJ1-5; TRBD1 is a possible D gene (6 bases). V was clipped by 2 bases and J by 5 bases, with 14 bases between them. The CDR3 totals 15 residues. Germline V gene sequence: CDR1 SGDLS, CDR2 YYNGEE. As DNA, the CDR3 is TGTGCCAGCAGCGTTACAGGGCTCATAGATCAGCCCCAGCATTTT. Translated: CASSVTGLIDQPQHF.

This clone was recorded at least ten times. The V call is TRBV19, the J call TRBJ2-2, with D unclear. Per germline, CDR1 LNHDA and CDR2 SQIVND (reference sequence). This CDR3 is 12 amino acids long. Trimming shortened V by 2 bases and J by 6 bases, and 4 bases separated the two germline ends. DNA for the CDR3: TGTGCCAGTAGTATAACCGCCGGGGAGCTGTTTTTT. It translates to CASSITAGELFF.

The table lists this clone with a few counts. At one of its ends the junction is not consistent with the germline gene, which may arise from a read error. The chain combines TRBV24-1 with TRBJ2-1; D is ambiguous. The CDR3 extends over 14 amino acids. Per the germline V gene, CDR1 is KGHDR and CDR2 is SFDVKD. Here the CDR3 DNA reads TGTGCCACCAGTGATAGAGGTGCCGACAATGAGCAGTCCTTC. This translates into CATSDRGADNEQSF.

This clone was seen many times. The V gene is TRBV5-1, the J gene TRBJ2-5; no firm D call. The CDR3 extends over 14 amino acids. With 6 bases removed from V and 4 bases from J, the gap between germline ends came to 16 bases. Per the germline V gene, CDR1 is SGHRS and CDR2 is YFSETQ. The CDR3 DNA is TGCGCCAGCAAGGCAGAACTTATTATAGAGACCCAGTACTTC. Protein sequence: CASKAELIIETQYF.

This clone has just a few counts. A read error may be the cause here, since a much bigger clone is one base away. This chain joins TRBV10-3 and TRBJ2-3; TRBD2 agrees at 7 bases. Germline V gives CDR1 ENHRY, CDR2 SYGVKD. J lost 4 bases, V lost 4 bases, and 5 bases had no gene match. This CDR3 is built from 14 residues. CDR3 residues: CAISVSGVADTQYF. CDR3 coding DNA: TGTGCCATCAGTGTGAGCGGGGTCGCAGATACGCAGTATTTT.

This chain joins TRBV28 and TRBJ2-6; D is ambiguous. This CDR3 is built from 14 residues. Germline V gives CDR1 MDHEN, CDR2 SYDVKM. V was cut by 8 bases and J by 4 bases, with 12 bases left in between. CDR3 bases: TGTGCCAGCCACCCGAGCGCGGGGGCCAACGTCCTGACTTTC. This codes for CASHPSAGANVLTF. The complete variable domain, with remaining parts taken from reference TRBV28 and TRBJ2-6, reads DVKVTQSSRYLVKRTGEKVFLECVQDMDHENMFWYRQDPGLGLRLIYFSYDVKMKEKGDIPEGYSVSREKKERFSLILESASTNQTSMYLCASHPSAGANVLTFGAGSRLTVL.

This clone appeared many times. The chain couples TRBV7-8 to TRBJ1-3; D unresolved. The CDR3 has 15 residues. Germline V gene data show CDR1 as SGHVS and CDR2 as FQNEAQ. Trimming took 5 bases from V and 0 from J, leaving 11 bases between them. The CDR3 protein is CASSRPGASGNTIYF. CDR3 sequence (DNA): TGTGCCAGCAGCCGCCCGGGAGCCTCTGGAAACACCATATATTTT.

A few counts support this clone. The chain links TRBV30 to TRBJ2-4; possible D gene TRBD2, 5 bases. CDR3 length equals 12 residues. Germline values: CDR1 GTSNPN, CDR2 SVGIG (reference sequence). V gave up 1 base and J gave up 7 bases, with 8 bases separating them. CDR3: CAWSALGNIQYF. The CDR3 region has the DNA TGTGCCTGGAGTGCACTAGGGAACATTCAGTACTTC.

This clone was observed many times. V and J are TRBV5-1 and TRBJ2-7; unclear D gene. CDR3 length: 15 residues. V shed 0 bases and J shed 3 bases, with 13 bases lying between them. Germline CDR1 reads SGHRS; CDR2 reads YFSETQ. CDR3 in DNA: TGCGCCAGCAGCTTGGCCCCCCCGACCCTCTACGAGCAGTACTTC. It specifies CASSLAPPTLYEQYF.

This clone was observed at least ten times. V usage is TRBV5-4 and J usage is TRBJ2-3, with 9 bases matching TRBD1. Germline CDR1 SGHNT, CDR2 YYREEE (reference sequence). The CDR3 length is 14 residues. Trimming removed 6 bases from V and 5 bases from J; junction bases left unmatched: 7. CDR3 sequence: CASTPGQGRDTQYF. The CDR3 DNA reads TGTGCCAGCACTCCTGGACAGGGGAGAGATACGCAGTATTTT.

The rearrangement links TRBV28 to TRBJ2-3; 9 positions agree with TRBD2. The CDR3 loop spans 15 amino acids. Germline CDR1 reads MDHEN; CDR2 reads SYDVKM. The J segment lost 1 base and the V segment lost 6 bases, leaving 5 bases of the junction unmatched. The CDR3 is CASSPIAGGTDTQYF. DNA for the CDR3: TGTGCCAGCAGCCCAATAGCGGGAGGCACAGATACGCAGTATTTT.

This clone came up a few times. The chain is built from TRBV6-5 and TRBJ1-3, with no clear D. The germline V gene has CDR1 MNHEY and CDR2 SVGAGI. V was clipped by 0 bases and J by 15 bases, with 15 bases between them. The CDR3 runs 13 residues. As DNA, the CDR3 is TGTGCCAGCAGTTACTCGGCGGCAGACTCCCCATATTTT. This codes for CASSYSAADSPYF.

This clone has ten or more counts. V and J are TRBV9 and TRBJ2-3; 15 bases line up with TRBD2. Trimming took 3 bases from V and 7 from J; bases not matched to a gene: 6. The V gene's germline CDR1 is SGDLS and CDR2 YYNGEE. The CDR3 runs to 16 residues. The CDR3 bases are TGTGCCAGCAGCGCCGGACTAGCGGGAGGGCCGAATACGCAGTATTTT. This sequence encodes CASSAGLAGGPNTQYF.

This clone was observed at least ten times. This chain connects TRBV28 to TRBJ1-5, with TRBD1 identical over 8 bases. The V gene's germline CDR1 is MDHEN and CDR2 SYDVKM. The CDR3 extends over 15 amino acids. With 8 bases clipped from V and 4 bases from J, the junction kept 10 bases outside the gene matches. The CDR3 sequence: CASLGQGARNQPQHF. In DNA, the CDR3 is TGTGCCAGCCTCGGGCAGGGGGCTCGAAATCAGCCCCAGCATTTT.

Turning to this clone: Other DNA sequences within the sample encode an identical CDR3. CDR3 DNA: TGTGCCAGCAGCTTAGGTCGACTGGAGCAGTACTTC. The encoded protein is CASSLGRLEQYF. This chain joins TRBV11-2 and TRBJ2-7; D call uncertain. The CDR3 sequence is 12 residues long. V lost 1 base and J 7 bases, leaving 8 bases between the germline ends. Per the germline V gene, CDR1 is SGHAT and CDR2 is FQNNGV.

This chain connects TRBV11-2 to TRBJ2-7, with 9 bases lining up with TRBD2. The length of the CDR3 is 16 residues. Unmatched junction bases numbered 10, after V lost 4 bases and J lost 3 bases. In germline, CDR1 is SGHAT, CDR2 FQNNGV. DNA of the CDR3: TGTGCCAGCAGCTACTTAGCGGGAGCGGCAGACTACGAGCAGTACTTC. It yields the protein CASSYLAGAADYEQYF.

This clone was counted ten times or more. The rearrangement links TRBV18 to TRBJ2-7; 10 bases agree with TRBD2. CDR1 is KGHSH and CDR2 is LQKENI in the germline V gene. The CDR3 spans 17 residues. With 2 bases clipped from V and 5 bases from J, the junction kept 12 bases outside the gene matches. CDR3 nucleotides: TGTGCCAGCTCACCAACCCCCAGCGGGAGGGCTTCGAACGAGCAGTACTTC. Translated: CASSPTPSGRASNEQYF. The full variable domain, completed using reference TRBV18 and TRBJ2-7, is NAGVMQNPRHLVRRRGQEARLRCSPMKGHSHVYWYRQLPEEGLKFMVYLQKENIIDESGMPKERFSAEFPKEGPSILRIQQVVRGDSAAYFCASSPTPSGRASNEQYFGPGTRLTVT.

This clone was seen ten or more times. V gene TRBV5-1 combines with J gene TRBJ2-6; the D is unclear. CDR3 length equals 15 residues. Germline V gene data show CDR1 as SGHRS and CDR2 as YFSETQ. With 4 bases removed from V and 1 base from J, the gap between germline ends came to 9 bases. The CDR3 is CASSREPSGANVLTF. CDR3 bases: TGCGCCAGCAGCCGCGAGCCATCTGGGGCCAACGTCCTGACTTTC.

This clone showed up just a few times. This may come from a read error, since a much larger clone is one base off. The chain uses TRBV24-1 and TRBJ2-1, with D maybe TRBD1 (5 bases). The germline gives CDR1 KGHDR, CDR2 SFDVKD. The length of the CDR3 is 17 residues. The DNA of the CDR3 is TGTGCCGCCAGTGACGCTTCAAGGGGTAGCCTGGGCGATGAGCAGTTCTTC. Residues: CAASDASRGSLGDEQFF.

This chain uses TRBV12-3 or TRBV12-4 with TRBJ1-1; D is ambiguous. The CDR3 spans 12 residues. V lost 7 bases and J 4 bases, leaving 10 bases between the germline ends. The CDR3 loop is CASTFRTTEAFF. The DNA for the CDR3 is TGTGCCAGCACCTTCCGGACCACTGAAGCTTTCTTT.

This clone qualifies as medium-sized (0.01 to 0.1%). The CDR3 sequence is CASSENEVLGGINSPLHF. In DNA, the CDR3 is TGTGCCAGCAGTGAAAATGAGGTACTGGGGGGCATTAATTCACCCCTCCACTTT. V gene TRBV6-1 combines with J gene TRBJ1-6; weak D call: TRBD1 (6 bases). CDR3 length: 18 residues. Germline V gene lookup returns CDR1 MNHNS and CDR2 SASEGT. Trimming left V 2 bases short and J 6 bases short, with 20 bases between.

The chain carries TRBV6-1 and TRBJ1-2, with 7 nucleotides matching TRBD1. This CDR3 has 14 amino acids. Germline V gene sequence: CDR1 MNHNS, CDR2 SASEGT. V gave up 6 bases and J gave up 5 bases; unmatched junction bases: 9. CDR3 bases: TGTGCCAGCAGGCCGCAGGGGGGCCAATATGGCTACACCTTC. It is translated as CASRPQGGQYGYTF.

This clone showed up many times. The chain carries TRBV12-3 or TRBV12-4 and TRBJ2-1, with TRBD2 matching 7 bases. The CDR3 is made up of 15 amino acids. Germline trimming cut 6 bases from V and 6 bases from J; bases unmatched to any gene: 11. CDR3 region: CASRLGEGPINEQFF. The CDR3, as DNA: TGTGCCAGCAGATTGGGGGAGGGTCCCATCAATGAGCAGTTCTTC.

The V call is TRBV11-2, the J call TRBJ2-5; D is unclear. This CDR3 contains 11 residues. V lost 6 bases to trimming and J lost 8 bases, with 10 bases between them. Per germline, CDR1 SGHAT and CDR2 FQNNGV. Here the CDR3 DNA reads TGTGCCAGCAGTTCCTCGGGTACCCAGTACTTC. Amino acid sequence: CASSSSGTQYF.